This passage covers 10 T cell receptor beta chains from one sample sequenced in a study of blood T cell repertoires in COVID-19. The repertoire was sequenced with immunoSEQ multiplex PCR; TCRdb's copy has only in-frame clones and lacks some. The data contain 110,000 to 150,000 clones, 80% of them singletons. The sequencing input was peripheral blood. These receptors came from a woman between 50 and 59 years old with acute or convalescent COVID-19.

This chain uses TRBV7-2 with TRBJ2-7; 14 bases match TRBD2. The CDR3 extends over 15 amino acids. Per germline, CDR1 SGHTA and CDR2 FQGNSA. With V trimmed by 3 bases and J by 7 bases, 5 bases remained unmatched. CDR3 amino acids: CASSFSGLAGDEQYF. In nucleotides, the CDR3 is TGTGCCAGCAGCTTCTCGGGACTAGCGGGGGATGAGCAGTACTTC. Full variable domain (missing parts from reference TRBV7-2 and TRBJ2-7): GAGVSQSPSNKVTEKGKDVELRCDPISGHTALYWYRQSLGQGLEFLIYFQGNSAPDKSGLPSDRFSAERTGGSVSTLTIQRTQQEDSAVYLCASSFSGLAGDEQYFGPGTRLTVT.

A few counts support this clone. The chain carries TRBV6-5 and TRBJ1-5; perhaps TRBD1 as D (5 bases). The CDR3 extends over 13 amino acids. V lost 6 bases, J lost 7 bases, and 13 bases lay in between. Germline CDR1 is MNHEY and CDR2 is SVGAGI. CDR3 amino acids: CASRGGTGQPQHF. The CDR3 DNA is TGTGCCAGCAGGGGGGGTACTGGGCAGCCCCAGCATTTT.

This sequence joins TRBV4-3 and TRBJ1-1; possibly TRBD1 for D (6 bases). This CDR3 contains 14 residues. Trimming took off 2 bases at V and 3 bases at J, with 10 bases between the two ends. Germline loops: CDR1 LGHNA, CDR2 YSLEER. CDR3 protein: CASSQNYRDTEAFF. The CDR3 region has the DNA TGCGCCAGCAGCCAAAATTACAGGGACACTGAAGCTTTCTTT.

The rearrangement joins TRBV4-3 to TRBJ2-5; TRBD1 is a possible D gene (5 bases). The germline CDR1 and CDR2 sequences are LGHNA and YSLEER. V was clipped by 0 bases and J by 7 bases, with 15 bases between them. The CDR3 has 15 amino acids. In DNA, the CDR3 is TGCGCCAGCAGCCAAGAGATCCAGGGTGGCGGGACCCAGTACTTC. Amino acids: CASSQEIQGGGTQYF.

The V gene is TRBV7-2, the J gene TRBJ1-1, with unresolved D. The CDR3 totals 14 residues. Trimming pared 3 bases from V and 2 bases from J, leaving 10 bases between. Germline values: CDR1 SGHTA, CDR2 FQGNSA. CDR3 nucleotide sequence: TGTGCCAGCAGCTTTCCAGGACTAAACACTGAAGCTTTCTTT. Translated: CASSFPGLNTEAFF.

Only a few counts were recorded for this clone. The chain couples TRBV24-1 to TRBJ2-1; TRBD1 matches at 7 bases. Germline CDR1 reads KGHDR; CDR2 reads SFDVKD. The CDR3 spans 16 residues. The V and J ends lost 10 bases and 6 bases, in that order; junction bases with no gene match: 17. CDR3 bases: TGTGCCACAGGGGGCCCCGAGGCAGGGACGGGCAATGAGCAGTTCTTC. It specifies CATGGPEAGTGNEQFF.

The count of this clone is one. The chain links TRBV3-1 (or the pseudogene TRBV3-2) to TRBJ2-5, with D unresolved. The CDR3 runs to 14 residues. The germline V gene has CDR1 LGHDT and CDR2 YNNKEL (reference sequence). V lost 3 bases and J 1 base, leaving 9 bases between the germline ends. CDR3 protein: CASSHLSPQETQYF. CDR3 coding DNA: TGTGCCAGCAGCCACTTGAGTCCCCAAGAGACCCAGTACTTC.

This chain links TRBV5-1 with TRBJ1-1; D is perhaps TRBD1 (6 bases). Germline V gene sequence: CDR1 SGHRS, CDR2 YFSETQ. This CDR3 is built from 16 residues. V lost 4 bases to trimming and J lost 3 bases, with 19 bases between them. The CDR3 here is CASSLVPGTRDTEAFF. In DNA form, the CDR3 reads TGCGCCAGCAGCCTGGTCCCCGGGACACGGGACACTGAAGCTTTCTTT.

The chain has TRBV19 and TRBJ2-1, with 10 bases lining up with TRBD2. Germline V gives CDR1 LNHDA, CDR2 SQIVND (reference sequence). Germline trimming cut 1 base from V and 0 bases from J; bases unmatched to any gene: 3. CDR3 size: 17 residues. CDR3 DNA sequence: TGTGCCAGTAGTATAGGAGCTAGCGGGGGCTCCTACAATGAGCAGTTCTTC. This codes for CASSIGASGGSYNEQFF.

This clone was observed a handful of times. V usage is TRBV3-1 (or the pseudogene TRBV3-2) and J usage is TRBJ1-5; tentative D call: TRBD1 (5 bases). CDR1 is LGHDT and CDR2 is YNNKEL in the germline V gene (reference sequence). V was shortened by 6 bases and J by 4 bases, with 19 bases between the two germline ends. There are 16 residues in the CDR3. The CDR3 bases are TGTGCCAGCAGTCTTAGTGGGGGGGGAGGGAATCAGCCCCAGCATTTT. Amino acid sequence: CASSLSGGGGNQPQHF.